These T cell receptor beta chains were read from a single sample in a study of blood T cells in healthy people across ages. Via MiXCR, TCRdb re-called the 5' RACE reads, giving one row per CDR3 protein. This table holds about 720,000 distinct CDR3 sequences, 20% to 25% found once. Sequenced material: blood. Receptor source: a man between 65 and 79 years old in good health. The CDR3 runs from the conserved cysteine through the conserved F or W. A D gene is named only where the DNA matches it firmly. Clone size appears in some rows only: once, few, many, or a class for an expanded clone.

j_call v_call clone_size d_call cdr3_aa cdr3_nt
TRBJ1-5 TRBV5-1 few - CASSFAPNQPQHF TGCGCCAGCAGCTTCGCCCCTAATCAGCCCCAGCATTTT
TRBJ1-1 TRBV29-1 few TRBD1 CSVERNRGDTEAFF TGCAGCGTTGAACGTAACAGGGGGGACACTGAAGCTTTCTTT
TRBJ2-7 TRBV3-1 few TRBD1 CASSPTGLHEQYF TGTGCCAGCAGCCCGACAGGGCTTCACGAGCAGTACTTC
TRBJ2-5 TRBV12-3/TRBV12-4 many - CASSLALGAQETQYF TGTGCCAGCAGTTTAGCGCTAGGGGCTCAAGAGACCCAGTACTTC
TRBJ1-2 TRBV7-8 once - CASSLGVRQGSGYTF TGTGCCAGCAGCTTAGGGGTACGGCAGGGTTCTGGCTACACCTTC
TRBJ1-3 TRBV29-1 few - CSVGTTSSGNTIYF TGCAGCGTGGGGACGACCTCCTCTGGAAACACCATATATTTT
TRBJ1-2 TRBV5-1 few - CASSTRPGVLGNYGYTF TGCGCCAGCAGCACCCGCCCGGGGGTGTTAGGAAACTATGGCTACACCTTC
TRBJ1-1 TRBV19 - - CASSLRGADTEAFF TGTGCCAGCTCCCTCCGGGGAGCGGACACTGAAGCTTTCTTT
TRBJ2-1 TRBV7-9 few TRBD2 CASSLTSEGEQFF TGTGCCAGCAGCTTAACTAGCGAGGGTGAGCAGTTCTTC
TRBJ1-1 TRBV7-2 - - CASSLGGDRRAFF TGTGCCAGCAGCTTGGGCGGGGATCGGCGAGCTTTCTTT
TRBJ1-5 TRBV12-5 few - CASGLTSGSNQPQHF TGTGCTAGTGGTTTAACCTCGGGGAGCAATCAGCCCCAGCATTTT
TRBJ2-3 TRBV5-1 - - CASRRTTGPDTQYF TGCGCCAGCAGACGGACAACAGGACCAGATACGCAGTATTTT